This T cell receptor (beta chain) was identified in a study of T-cell reconstitution after alpha-beta-depleted transplantation in children. V was clipped by 3 bases and J by 2 bases, with 16 bases between them. Germline V gene data show CDR1 as DFQATT and CDR2 as SNEGSKA (reference sequence). The CDR3 extends over 15 amino acids. Findings and limits, study-wide: Expanded graft clones, several hundred of them, were reportedly the source of alpha-beta T cells about two months after transplant.

The sample holds a few counts of this clonotype. Its cognate antigen is unknown. TCRbeta library preparation incorporated unique molecular identifiers. From the PCR reads, TCRdb called clonotypes with MiXCR, one entry per CDR3 protein. The sample records fewer than 700,000 distinct CDR3 sequences, around 23% being singletons. The sequenced sample was PBMCs, mostly from graft donor cells, obtained 360 days after TCRalphabeta/CD19-depleted stem cell transplant. The chain is built from TRBV20-1 and TRBJ2-5; the D call may be TRBD1 or TRBD2 (6 bases each). The sequence derives from a boy in the first two years of life who had a stem cell transplant for acute myeloid leukemia, so the T cells may come from the graft donor. Written as DNA, the CDR3 is TGCAGTGCTAGCAGGCCCGGGGGCCGGCAAGAGACCCAGTACTTC. Protein sequence: CSASRPGGRQETQYF.